What follows are 30 T cell receptor beta chains derived from one specimen sequenced in a study of shared clonotypes between healthy human individuals. Clones were sequenced by immunoSEQ multiplex PCR, and TCRdb holds only the in-frame ones, with some missing. The sample carries roughly 490,000 clones, around three quarters recorded once. Sequencing input: PBMCs. The receptors here all came from a woman aged 40 to 55 in good health. Some clones in this sample may be carry-over from other donors' samples.

The J gene is TRBJ2-3, the V gene TRBV6-5, with a weak D call TRBD1 (5 bases). The CDR3 covers 16 residues. V was shortened by 2 bases and J by 6 bases, with 18 bases between the two germline ends. Germline values: CDR1 MNHEY, CDR2 SVGAGI. The CDR3 bases are TGTGCCAGCAGTTACCTCGGTTGGGGCCCTGAGGATACGCAGTATTTT. Residues: CASSYLGWGPEDTQYF.

This clone was found a few times. The gene calls are TRBV19 and TRBJ1-1, with D unresolved. The CDR3 is 14 amino acids. Between the trimmed V and J ends, which lost 4 bases and 6 bases, there was a span of 15 bases. Germline V lookup: CDR1 LNHDA, CDR2 SQIVND (reference sequence). The DNA of the CDR3 is TGTGCCAGTAGTACGGAAGTACTTTCACCTGAAGCTTTCTTT. Its translation: CASSTEVLSPEAFF.

This chain links TRBV7-9 with TRBJ2-7; D gene ambiguous. The germline V gene encodes CDR1 SEHNR and CDR2 FQNEAQ (reference sequence). The CDR3 loop spans 11 amino acids. Trimming left V 1 base short and J 9 bases short, with 7 bases between. This CDR3 reads CASSLETTQYF. The CDR3 DNA reads as TGTGCCAGCAGCTTAGAGACCACGCAGTACTTC.

V and J are TRBV19 and TRBJ2-3, with TRBD2 identical over 12 bases. The trim removed 3 bases at V and 3 bases at J, leaving 16 bases unmatched. The CDR3 sequence is 20 residues long. Germline CDR1 and CDR2: LNHDA and SQIVND (reference sequence). In DNA, the CDR3 is TGTGCCAGTAGTATCTGGACTAGCGGGAAGGCTCCTTATGGTACAGATACGCAGTATTTT. It translates to CASSIWTSGKAPYGTDTQYF.

The chain employs TRBV7-2 and TRBJ1-2, with D hard to call. Germline V lookup: CDR1 SGHTA, CDR2 FQGNSA. Trimming took off 3 bases at V and 2 bases at J, with 7 bases between the two ends. This CDR3 spans 13 amino acids. In nucleotides, the CDR3 is TGTGCCAGCAGCTTTCGTCGGAACTATGGCTACACCTTC. It yields the protein CASSFRRNYGYTF.

This sequence joins TRBV5-1 and TRBJ1-4; TRBD1 matches at 7 bases. With 7 bases clipped from V and 2 bases from J, the junction kept 5 bases outside the gene matches. CDR3 length: 14 residues. Germline CDR1 is SGHRS and CDR2 is YFSETQ. CDR3: CASSRGPTNEKLFF. Written as DNA, the CDR3 is TGCGCCAGCTCAAGGGGGCCGACTAATGAAAAACTGTTTTTT.

V and J are TRBV7-9 and TRBJ2-7; 12 bases are shared with TRBD2. CDR1 is SEHNR and CDR2 is FQNEAQ in the germline V gene (reference sequence). V trimming: 3 bases; J trimming: 3 bases; junction bases outside the gene matches: 3. The CDR3 is made up of 15 amino acids. In DNA form, the CDR3 reads TGTGCCAGCAGCTTGCTAGCGGGGGGGAGCTACGAGCAGTACTTC. The encoded protein is CASSLLAGGSYEQYF.

The rearrangement links TRBV28 to TRBJ2-7, with 11 nucleotides matching TRBD2. The trim removed 8 bases at V and 3 bases at J, leaving 9 bases unmatched. CDR1 is MDHEN, CDR2 SYDVKM, per germline. The CDR3 runs 15 residues. This chain's CDR3 is CASGASGRLGYEQYF. As DNA, the CDR3 is TGTGCCAGCGGGGCTAGCGGGAGGCTCGGCTACGAGCAGTACTTC.

On this clone: Since a much larger clone is just one base distant, this may be a read error. The chain employs TRBV27 and TRBJ2-3; 11 bases are a match to TRBD2. Trimming cost V 5 bases and J 4 bases; bases outside gene matches: 8. Germline V lookup: CDR1 MNHEY, CDR2 SMNVEV (reference sequence). This CDR3 is built from 16 residues. CDR3 DNA sequence: TGTGCCAGCAGTCTAAGACTAGCGGGGAAAGCAGATACGCAGTATTTT. This codes for CASSLRLAGKADTQYF.

CDR3 DNA sequence: TGTGCCAGCAGTGCGTGGTCCAGGGGACGGGGGGCCAACGTCCTGACTTTC. Amino acid sequence: CASSAWSRGRGANVLTF. V is TRBV28 and J is TRBJ2-6; possibly TRBD1 for D (6 bases). CDR3 length: 17 amino acids. Germline CDR1 and CDR2: MDHEN and SYDVKM. The V end was cut by 5 bases, the J end by 4 bases, with 18 bases between.

The V and J genes are TRBV15 and TRBJ2-7; no reliable D call. The CDR3 runs 14 residues. With 3 bases removed from V and 0 bases from J, the gap between germline ends came to 9 bases. CDR1 and CDR2 (germline): LNHNV, YYDKDF (reference sequence). The CDR3 DNA reads as TGTGCCACCAGCAGGGGTGGAAGCTCCTACGAGCAGTACTTC. Translated, it gives CATSRGGSSYEQYF.

In this sample, this clone turned up once. The chain combines TRBV27 with TRBJ2-6; D not resolved. Germline lookup yields CDR1 MNHEY and CDR2 SMNVEV (reference sequence). Trimming removed 3 bases from V and 0 bases from J, with 3 bases in between. The CDR3 runs 14 residues. DNA of the CDR3: TGTGCCAGCAGTTTGAACTCTGGGGCCAACGTCCTGACTTTC. It specifies CASSLNSGANVLTF.

The chain joins TRBV28 to TRBJ2-6; TRBD2 aligns across 14 bases. From germline, CDR1 is MDHEN and CDR2 SYDVKM. With 6 bases clipped from V and 2 bases from J, the junction kept 9 bases outside the gene matches. The CDR3 is 19 amino acids. Here the CDR3 DNA reads TGTGCCAGCAGACAGACGGGACTAGCGGGAGAAACTGGGGCCAACGTCCTGACTTTC. This sequence encodes CASRQTGLAGETGANVLTF.

This chain uses TRBV7-9 with TRBJ2-6; no clear D. Germline-derived CDR1 and CDR2 are SEHNR and FQNEAQ (reference sequence). Trimming cost V 3 bases and J 0 bases, with 15 bases left between them. The CDR3 has 18 residues. CDR3 in amino acids: CASSFRTLRNSGANVLTF. Here the CDR3 DNA reads TGTGCCAGCAGCTTTCGCACTCTCCGAAACTCTGGGGCCAACGTCCTGACTTTC.

V gene TRBV7-3 combines with J gene TRBJ1-3; the D gene is possibly TRBD1 (5 bases). This CDR3 spans 15 amino acids. Germline CDR1 reads SGHTA; CDR2 reads FQGTGA. The ends were cut back, 4 bases at V and 4 bases at J, with 14 bases in the middle. CDR3 coding DNA: TGTGCCAGCAGCTCGATACCAGGGCCGGGAAACACCATATATTTT. Protein sequence: CASSSIPGPGNTIYF.

The gene calls are TRBV15 and TRBJ1-4, with 7 nucleotides matching TRBD1. V gave up 4 bases and J gave up 5 bases; unmatched junction bases: 7. The germline V gene encodes CDR1 LNHNV and CDR2 YYDKDF (reference sequence). The CDR3 runs to 15 residues. CDR3 residues: CATSTWDRQNEKLFF. The CDR3 DNA follows: TGTGCCACCAGCACCTGGGACAGACAAAATGAAAAACTGTTTTTT.

On this clone: A read error likely explains this, since a far larger clone differs by one base. The chain is built from TRBV28 and TRBJ2-2; D is ambiguous. Germline CDR1 reads MDHEN; CDR2 reads SYDVKM. The CDR3 totals 13 residues. V dropped 2 bases and J dropped 0 bases, with 1 base sitting between them. The CDR3 region is CASSLPNTGELFF. Written as DNA, the CDR3 is TGTGCCAGCAGTTTACCGAACACCGGGGAGCTGTTTTTT. Full variable domain (rest looked up from reference TRBV28 and TRBJ2-2): DVKVTQSSRYLVKRTGEKVFLECVQDMDHENMFWYRQDPGLGLRLIYFSYDVKMKEKGDIPEGYSVSREKKERFSLILESASTNQTSMYLCASSLPNTGELFFGEGSRLTVL.

The chain combines TRBV11-1 with TRBJ2-1; 11 positions match TRBD2. CDR3 length equals 16 residues. Trimming cost V 4 bases and J 6 bases; bases outside gene matches: 8. The germline V gene encodes CDR1 SGHAT and CDR2 FQDESV (reference sequence). The CDR3 region is CASSYTSGSGPNEQFF. In nucleotides, the CDR3 is TGTGCCAGCAGCTATACTAGCGGGAGTGGGCCCAATGAGCAGTTCTTC.

V is TRBV18 and J is TRBJ1-2, with 7 bases identical to TRBD1. Germline CDR1 reads KGHSH; CDR2 reads LQKENI. CDR3 size: 14 residues. V lost 3 bases and J lost 3; bases outside the gene matches: 4. CDR3 protein: CASSPDTGDYGYTF. CDR3 DNA sequence: TGTGCCAGCTCACCGGATACAGGGGACTATGGCTACACCTTC. The whole variable domain, remainder taken from reference TRBV18 and TRBJ1-2, is NAGVMQNPRHLVRRRGQEARLRCSPMKGHSHVYWYRQLPEEGLKFMVYLQKENIIDESGMPKERFSAEFPKEGPSILRIQQVVRGDSAAYFCASSPDTGDYGYTFGSGTRLTVV.

This clone was picked up a small number of times. Other DNA sequences in this specimen translate into the identical CDR3. The chain is built from TRBV9 and TRBJ2-2; D is unresolved. Germline V gene sequence: CDR1 SGDLS, CDR2 YYNGEE. V was cut by 4 bases and J by 6 bases, with 7 bases left in between. The CDR3 totals 12 residues. In DNA, the CDR3 is TGTGCCAGCAGCCCTCCGTCCGGGGAGCTGTTTTTT. Encoded protein: CASSPPSGELFF.

The chain carries TRBV7-2 and TRBJ2-7, with TRBD2 matching over 7 bases. The CDR3 has 15 residues. V shed 5 bases and J 6 bases; nucleotides not matched to a gene: 13. CDR1 is SGHTA and CDR2 is FQGNSA in the germline V gene. The CDR3 DNA reads as TGTGCCAGCAGCCCCCAGAGGGCGGGAGTGGGCGAGCAGTACTTC. It translates to CASSPQRAGVGEQYF. Variable domain in full (rest from reference TRBV7-2 and TRBJ2-7): GAGVSQSPSNKVTEKGKDVELRCDPISGHTALYWYRQSLGQGLEFLIYFQGNSAPDKSGLPSDRFSAERTGGSVSTLTIQRTQQEDSAVYLCASSPQRAGVGEQYFGPGTRLTVT.

This sequence joins TRBV7-9 and TRBJ2-5; 8 bases line up with TRBD2. The germline V gene has CDR1 SEHNR and CDR2 FQNEAQ (reference sequence). The length of the CDR3 is 15 residues. With 1 base clipped from V and 4 bases from J, the junction kept 5 bases outside the gene matches. The CDR3 DNA is TGTGCCAGCAGCTTAGGAGCGGGAGATTTAGAGACCCAGTACTTC. Translated: CASSLGAGDLETQYF.

This clone was seen more than once but under ten times. The chain has TRBV27 and TRBJ2-6; no clear D gene. Deletions cut 2 bases from V and 3 bases from J, with 14 bases between. The CDR3 loop spans 17 amino acids. Germline V CDR1 and CDR2: MNHEY, SMNVEV (reference sequence). The CDR3: CASSLTGPSSGANVLTF. The CDR3 coding sequence is TGTGCCAGCAGTTTAACCGGCCCCAGCAGTGGGGCCAACGTCCTGACTTTC.

V gene TRBV18 combines with J gene TRBJ2-1, with D hard to call. The germline V and J ends were trimmed by 6 bases and 5 bases, with 8 bases remaining between them. Per germline, CDR1 KGHSH and CDR2 LQKENI. This CDR3 contains 12 residues. CDR3: CASSPLNNEQFF. CDR3 nucleotides: TGTGCCAGCTCGCCTTTGAACAATGAGCAGTTCTTC.

The CDR3 here is CASSLGRERLWNEQFF. CDR3 nucleotides: TGTGCCAGCAGTTTAGGTAGGGAACGTCTGTGGAATGAGCAGTTCTTC. The chain recombines TRBV28 with TRBJ2-1, with D unclear. The germline CDR1 and CDR2 sequences are MDHEN and SYDVKM. The germline V and J ends were trimmed by 2 bases and 7 bases, with 18 bases remaining between them. This CDR3 spans 16 amino acids.

The chain carries TRBV28 and TRBJ2-1; TRBD2 aligns across 8 bases. The CDR3 has 14 amino acids. Trimming removed 8 bases from V and 9 bases from J; junction bases left unmatched: 12. Germline V gene data show CDR1 as MDHEN and CDR2 as SYDVKM. CDR3 coding DNA: TGTGCCAGCGGACTAATAGCGGGACGGATTGAGCAGTTCTTC. This gives the protein CASGLIAGRIEQFF. Variable domain in full (rest from reference TRBV28 and TRBJ2-1): DVKVTQSSRYLVKRTGEKVFLECVQDMDHENMFWYRQDPGLGLRLIYFSYDVKMKEKGDIPEGYSVSREKKERFSLILESASTNQTSMYLCASGLIAGRIEQFFGPGTRLTVL.

The gene calls are TRBV2 and TRBJ2-7; the match to TRBD2 covers 10 bases. This CDR3 region has 14 residues. Germline assignment: CDR1 SNHLY and CDR2 FYNNEI. With 4 bases clipped from V and 2 bases from J, the junction kept 2 bases outside the gene matches. The CDR3 DNA reads as TGTGCCAGCAGTGGTAGCGGGAGGCCCTACGAGCAGTACTTC. Translating it yields CASSGSGRPYEQYF.

The rearrangement joins TRBV7-2 to TRBJ2-5; 8 bases match TRBD2. V was pared by 1 base and J by 2 bases, with 3 bases of the junction left unmatched. The CDR3 spans 15 residues. Germline V gene sequence: CDR1 SGHTA, CDR2 FQGNSA. The CDR3 DNA follows: TGTGCCAGCAGCTTAGTACTAGCGGCTCAAGAGACCCAGTACTTC. Encoded protein: CASSLVLAAQETQYF.

This sequence joins TRBV29-1 and TRBJ1-2; weak D call: TRBD1 (5 bases). Trimming left V 6 bases short and J 4 bases short, with 15 bases between. Germline CDR1 and CDR2: SQVTM and ANQGSEA. The length of the CDR3 is 13 residues. CDR3 in DNA: TGCAGCGTGGAAAGCTCGGACACCTATGGCTACACCTTC. Translated: CSVESSDTYGYTF. The variable domain in full, completed from reference TRBV29-1 and TRBJ1-2, reads SAVISQKPSRDICQRGTSLTIQCQVDSQVTMMFWYRQQPGQSLTLIATANQGSEATYESGFVIDKFPISRPNLTFSTLTVSNMSPEDSSIYLCSVESSDTYGYTFGSGTRLTVV.

This chain connects TRBV7-3 to TRBJ2-1; 11 bases line up with TRBD2. The CDR3 extends over 16 amino acids. The J segment lost 13 bases and the V segment lost 4 bases, leaving 15 bases of the junction unmatched. CDR1 is SGHTA, CDR2 FQGTGA, per germline. The CDR3 is CASSSRETSGKGEQFF. CDR3 nucleotide sequence: TGTGCCAGCAGCTCGAGGGAGACTAGCGGGAAGGGGGAACAGTTCTTC.